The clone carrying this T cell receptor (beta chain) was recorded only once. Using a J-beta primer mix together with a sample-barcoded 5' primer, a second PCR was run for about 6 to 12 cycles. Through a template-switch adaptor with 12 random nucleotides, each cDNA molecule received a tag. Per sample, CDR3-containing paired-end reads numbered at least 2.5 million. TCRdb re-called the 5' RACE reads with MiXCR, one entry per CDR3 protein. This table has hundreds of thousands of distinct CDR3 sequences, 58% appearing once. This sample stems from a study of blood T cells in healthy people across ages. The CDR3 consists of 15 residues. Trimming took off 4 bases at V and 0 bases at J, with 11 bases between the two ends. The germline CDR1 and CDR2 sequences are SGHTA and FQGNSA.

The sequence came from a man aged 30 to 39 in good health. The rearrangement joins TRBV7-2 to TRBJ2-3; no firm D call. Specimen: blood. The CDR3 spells CASSSETRSTDTQYF. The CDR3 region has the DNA TGTGCCAGCAGCTCCGAGACGAGGAGCACAGATACGCAGTATTTT.